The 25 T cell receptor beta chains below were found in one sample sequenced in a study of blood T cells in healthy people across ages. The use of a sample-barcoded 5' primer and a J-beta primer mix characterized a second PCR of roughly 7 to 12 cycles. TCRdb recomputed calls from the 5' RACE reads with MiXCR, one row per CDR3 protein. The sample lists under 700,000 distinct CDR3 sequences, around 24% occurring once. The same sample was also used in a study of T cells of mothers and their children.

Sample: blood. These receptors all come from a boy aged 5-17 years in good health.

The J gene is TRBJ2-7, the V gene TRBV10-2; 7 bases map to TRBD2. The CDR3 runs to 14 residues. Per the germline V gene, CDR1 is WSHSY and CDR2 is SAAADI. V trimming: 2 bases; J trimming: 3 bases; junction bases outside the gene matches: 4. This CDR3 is CASSERLAVYEQYF. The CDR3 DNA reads TGCGCCAGCAGTGAGCGACTAGCAGTCTACGAGCAGTACTTC.

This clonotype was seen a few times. The CDR3: CASSLAQGLLPDTQYF. The CDR3, as DNA: TGTGCCAGCAGCTTAGCCCAGGGTCTTCTTCCAGATACGCAGTATTTT. V is TRBV7-9 and J is TRBJ2-3, with a weak D call TRBD1 (5 bases). The CDR3 has 16 residues. CDR1 is SEHNR and CDR2 is FQNEAQ in the germline V gene (reference sequence). Trimming left V 0 bases short and J 4 bases short, with 14 bases between.

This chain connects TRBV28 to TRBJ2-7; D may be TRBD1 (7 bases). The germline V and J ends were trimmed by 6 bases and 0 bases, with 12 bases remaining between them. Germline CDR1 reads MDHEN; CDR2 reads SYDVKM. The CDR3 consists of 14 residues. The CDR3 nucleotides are TGTGCCAGCAGAACTCAGGGGGGCTCCTACGAGCAGTACTTC. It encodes CASRTQGGSYEQYF.

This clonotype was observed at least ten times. CDR3 region: CASSQDEGPGTQYF. In nucleotides, the CDR3 is TGTGCCAGCAGCCAAGATGAGGGACCCGGGACCCAGTACTTC. The genes are TRBV4-2 and TRBJ2-5; the D call may be TRBD1 or TRBD2 (5 bases each). From germline, CDR1 is LGHNA and CDR2 YNFKEQ. The CDR3 contains 14 residues. Trimming left V 0 bases short and J 7 bases short, with 12 bases between.

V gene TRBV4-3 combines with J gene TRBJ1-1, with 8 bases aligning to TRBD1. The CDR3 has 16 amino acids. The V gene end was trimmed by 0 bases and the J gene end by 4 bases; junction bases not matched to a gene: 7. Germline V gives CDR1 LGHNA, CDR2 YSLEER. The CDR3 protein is CASSQDFSDRVTEAFF. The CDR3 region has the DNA TGCGCCAGCAGCCAAGATTTTTCGGACAGGGTCACTGAAGCTTTCTTT.

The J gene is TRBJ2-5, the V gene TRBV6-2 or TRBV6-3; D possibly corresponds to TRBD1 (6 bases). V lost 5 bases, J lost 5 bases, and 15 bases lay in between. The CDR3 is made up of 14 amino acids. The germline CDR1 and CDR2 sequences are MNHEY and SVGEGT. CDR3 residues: CASSQFQGPETQYF. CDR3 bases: TGTGCCAGCAGTCAATTCCAGGGGCCGGAGACCCAGTACTTC.

The CDR3 spells CASSGRRTAYGYTF. The CDR3 DNA sequence: TGTGCCAGCAGTGGTCGACGGACAGCCTATGGCTACACCTTC. This chain connects TRBV25-1 to TRBJ1-2, with a tentative D call TRBD1 (6 bases). V shed 4 bases and J shed 4 bases, with 13 bases lying between them. Per the germline V gene, CDR1 is MGHDK and CDR2 is SYGVNS. This CDR3 contains 14 residues.

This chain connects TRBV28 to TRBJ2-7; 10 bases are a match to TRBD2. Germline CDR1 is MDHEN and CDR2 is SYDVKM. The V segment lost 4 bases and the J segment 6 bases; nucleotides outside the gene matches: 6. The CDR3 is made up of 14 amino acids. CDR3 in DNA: TGTGCCAGCAGTTCCCGGACTAGCGGATCCGAGCAGTACTTC. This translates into CASSSRTSGSEQYF. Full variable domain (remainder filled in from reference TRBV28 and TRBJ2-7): DVKVTQSSRYLVKRTGEKVFLECVQDMDHENMFWYRQDPGLGLRLIYFSYDVKMKEKGDIPEGYSVSREKKERFSLILESASTNQTSMYLCASSSRTSGSEQYFGPGTRLTVT.

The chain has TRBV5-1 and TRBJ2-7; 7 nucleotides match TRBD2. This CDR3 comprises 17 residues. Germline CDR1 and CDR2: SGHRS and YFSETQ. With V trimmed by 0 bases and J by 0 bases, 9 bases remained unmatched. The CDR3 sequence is CASSLGSTGGPSYEQYF. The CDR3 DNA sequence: TGCGCCAGCAGCTTGGGGAGTACGGGGGGACCCTCCTACGAGCAGTACTTC.

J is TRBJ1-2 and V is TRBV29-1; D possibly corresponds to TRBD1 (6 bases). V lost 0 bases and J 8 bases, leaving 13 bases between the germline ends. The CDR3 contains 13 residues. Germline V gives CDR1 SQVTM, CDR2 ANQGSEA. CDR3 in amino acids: CSVEEGGVGGYTF. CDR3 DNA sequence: TGCAGCGTTGAAGAAGGGGGTGTGGGGGGCTACACCTTC. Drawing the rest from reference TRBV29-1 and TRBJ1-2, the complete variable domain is SAVISQKPSRDICQRGTSLTIQCQVDSQVTMMFWYRQQPGQSLTLIATANQGSEATYESGFVIDKFPISRPNLTFSTLTVSNMSPEDSSIYLCSVEEGGVGGYTFGSGTRLTVV.

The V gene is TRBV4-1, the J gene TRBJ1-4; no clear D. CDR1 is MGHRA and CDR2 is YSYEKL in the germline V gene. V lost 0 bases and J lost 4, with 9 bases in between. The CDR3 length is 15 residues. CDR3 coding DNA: TGCGCCAGCAGCCAAGAAACGGTGTTTAATGAAAAACTGTTTTTT. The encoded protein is CASSQETVFNEKLFF.

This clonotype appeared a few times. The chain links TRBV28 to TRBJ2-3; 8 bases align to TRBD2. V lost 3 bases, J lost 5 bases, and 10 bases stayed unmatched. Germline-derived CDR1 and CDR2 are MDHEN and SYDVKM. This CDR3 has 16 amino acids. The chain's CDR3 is CASSFNGRAEGDTQYF. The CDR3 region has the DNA TGTGCCAGCAGTTTCAACGGGAGGGCCGAGGGAGATACGCAGTATTTT.

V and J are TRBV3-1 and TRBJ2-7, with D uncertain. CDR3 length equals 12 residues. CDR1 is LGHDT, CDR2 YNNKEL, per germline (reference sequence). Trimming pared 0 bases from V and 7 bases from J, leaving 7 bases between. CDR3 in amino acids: CASSQDVGEQYF. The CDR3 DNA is TGTGCCAGCAGCCAAGATGTGGGGGAGCAGTACTTC.

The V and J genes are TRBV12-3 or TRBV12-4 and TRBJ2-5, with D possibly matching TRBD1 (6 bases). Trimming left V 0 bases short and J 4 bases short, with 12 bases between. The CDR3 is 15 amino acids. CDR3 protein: CASSLAHGTIETQYF. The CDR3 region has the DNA TGTGCCAGCAGTTTAGCTCACGGGACAATAGAGACCCAGTACTTC.

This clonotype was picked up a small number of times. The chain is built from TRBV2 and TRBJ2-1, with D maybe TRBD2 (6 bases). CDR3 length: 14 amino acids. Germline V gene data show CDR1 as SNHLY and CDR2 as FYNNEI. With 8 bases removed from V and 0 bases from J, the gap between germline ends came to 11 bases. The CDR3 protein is CASLQGGSYNEQFF. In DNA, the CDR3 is TGTGCCAGCCTTCAGGGAGGCTCCTACAATGAGCAGTTCTTC.

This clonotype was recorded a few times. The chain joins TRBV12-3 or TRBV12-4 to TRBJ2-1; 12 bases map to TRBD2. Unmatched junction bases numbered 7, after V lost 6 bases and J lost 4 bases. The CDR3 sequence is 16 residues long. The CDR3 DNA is TGTGCCAGCAGCATCGGACTAGCGGGGTCATACAATGAGCAGTTCTTC. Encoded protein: CASSIGLAGSYNEQFF.

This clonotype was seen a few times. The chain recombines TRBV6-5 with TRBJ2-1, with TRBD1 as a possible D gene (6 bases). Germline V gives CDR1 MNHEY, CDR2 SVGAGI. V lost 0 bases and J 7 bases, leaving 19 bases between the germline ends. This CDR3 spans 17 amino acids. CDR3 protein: CASSYSNEGGTVNEQFF. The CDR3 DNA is TGTGCCAGCAGTTACTCGAATGAAGGGGGAACTGTGAATGAGCAGTTCTTC.

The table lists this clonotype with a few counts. CDR3 in DNA: TGCAGTGCTAGAGATCTGGGACAGGGGTACGAGCAGTACTTC. The encoded protein is CSARDLGQGYEQYF. The rearrangement joins TRBV20-1 to TRBJ2-5; 10 positions agree with TRBD1. The assigned J gene may be wrong: the sequence end matches TRBJ2-7 better. This CDR3 region has 14 residues. From germline, CDR1 is DFQATT and CDR2 SNEGSKA (reference sequence).

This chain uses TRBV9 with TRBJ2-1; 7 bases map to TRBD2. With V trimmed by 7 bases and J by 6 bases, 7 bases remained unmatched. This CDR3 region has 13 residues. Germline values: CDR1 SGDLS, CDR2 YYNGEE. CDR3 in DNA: TGTGCCAGCCAGCGGGATTCGCGCAATGAGCAGTTCTTC. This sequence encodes CASQRDSRNEQFF.

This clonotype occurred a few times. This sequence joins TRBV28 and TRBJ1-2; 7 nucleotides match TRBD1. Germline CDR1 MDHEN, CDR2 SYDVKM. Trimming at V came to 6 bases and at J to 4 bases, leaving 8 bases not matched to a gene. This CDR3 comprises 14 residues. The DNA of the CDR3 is TGTGCCAGCAGCCAAGAGACAGGGTTCTATGGCTACACCTTC. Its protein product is CASSQETGFYGYTF.

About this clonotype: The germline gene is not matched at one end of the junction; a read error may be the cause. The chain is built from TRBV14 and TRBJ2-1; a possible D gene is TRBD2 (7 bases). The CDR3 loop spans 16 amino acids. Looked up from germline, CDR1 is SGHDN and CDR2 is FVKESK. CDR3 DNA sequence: TGTGCCAGCAGCCAAGTATGGGGGGGCTCCTACAATGAGCAATTCTTC. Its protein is CASSQVWGGSYNEQFF.

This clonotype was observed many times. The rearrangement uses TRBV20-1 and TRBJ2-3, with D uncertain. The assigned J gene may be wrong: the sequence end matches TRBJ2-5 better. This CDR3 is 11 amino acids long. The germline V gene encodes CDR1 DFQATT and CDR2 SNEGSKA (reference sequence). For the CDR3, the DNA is TGCAGTGCTAGAGGGCCGGGGACCCAGTACTTC. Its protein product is CSARGPGTQYF.

Here the CDR3 reads CASSPPSTGIYQETQYF. The CDR3 region has the DNA TGTGCCAGCAGCCCGCCGTCGACAGGGATTTACCAAGAGACCCAGTACTTC. J is TRBJ2-5 and V is TRBV7-9; 7 positions match TRBD1. V gave up 5 bases and J gave up 0 bases; unmatched junction bases: 12. CDR1 is SEHNR, CDR2 FQNEAQ, per germline (reference sequence). This CDR3 has 17 residues. The full variable domain, with the rest looked up from reference TRBV7-9 and TRBJ2-5, is DTGVSQNPRHKITKRGQNVTFRCDPISEHNRLYWYRQTLGQGPEFLTYFQNEAQLEKSRLLSDRFSAERPKGSFSTLEIQRTEQGDSAMYLCASSPPSTGIYQETQYFGPGTRLLVL.

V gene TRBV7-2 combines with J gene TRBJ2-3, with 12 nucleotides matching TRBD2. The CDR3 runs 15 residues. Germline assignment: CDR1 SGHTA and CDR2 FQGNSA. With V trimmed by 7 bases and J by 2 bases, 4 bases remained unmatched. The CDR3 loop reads CASTLAGGYTDTQYF. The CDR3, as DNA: TGTGCCAGCACTCTAGCGGGGGGGTACACAGATACGCAGTATTTT. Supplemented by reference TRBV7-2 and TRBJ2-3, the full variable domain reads GAGVSQSPSNKVTEKGKDVELRCDPISGHTALYWYRQSLGQGLEFLIYFQGNSAPDKSGLPSDRFSAERTGGSVSTLTIQRTQQEDSAVYLCASTLAGGYTDTQYFGPGTRLTVL.

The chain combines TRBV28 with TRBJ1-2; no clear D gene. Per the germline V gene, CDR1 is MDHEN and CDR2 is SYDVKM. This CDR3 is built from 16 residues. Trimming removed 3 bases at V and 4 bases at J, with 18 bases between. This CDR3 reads CASSFGQDPLSYGYTF. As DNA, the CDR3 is TGTGCCAGCAGTTTCGGTCAGGATCCCCTGAGCTATGGCTACACCTTC.